A single sample gave rise to the 27 T cell receptor beta chains below, sequenced in a study of OX40 agonist ivuxolimab in advanced cancers. Library preparation used the immunoSEQ multiplex PCR assay. TCRdb stores this immuneACCESS table with in-frame sequences only. Part of the clones is absent; in the studies checked, under half of the shortfall reflects unresolved V genes, and no reason is known for the rest. The table for this sample lists about 55,000 clones; roughly 80% of them were counted only once. The ten largest make up under 5% of the sample. Sequenced here: CD4+ or CD8+ T cells sorted from blood, sampled in a trial of the OX40 agonist ivuxolimab. Receptor source: an adult with an advanced solid tumor such as melanoma, head and neck, liver or kidney cancer.

The chain recombines TRBV2 with TRBJ1-5; D uncertain. CDR1 SNHLY and CDR2 FYNNEI come from the germline V gene. Between the trimmed V and J ends, which lost 4 bases and 7 bases, there was a span of 8 bases. The CDR3 is 12 residues long. The CDR3 protein is CASSGEIQPQHF. For the CDR3, the DNA is TGTGCCAGCAGTGGGGAGATACAGCCCCAGCATTTT.

The rearrangement joins TRBV28 to TRBJ2-7, with D possibly TRBD1 on 5 matching bases. The CDR3 loop spans 15 amino acids. V was cut by 5 bases and J by 4 bases, with 18 bases left in between. Germline CDR1 is MDHEN and CDR2 is SYDVKM. For the CDR3, the DNA is TGTGCCAGCAGTGAAGCCCAGGGCTGGGTTTACGAGCAGTACTTC. It yields the protein CASSEAQGWVYEQYF.

V gene TRBV6-6 combines with J gene TRBJ2-7; 8 bases fit TRBD1. The germline V gene has CDR1 MNHNY and CDR2 SVGAGI (reference sequence). Trimming cost V 4 bases and J 9 bases; bases outside gene matches: 14. This CDR3 has 15 amino acids. DNA for the CDR3: TGTGCCAGCAGTTCCTCCGGGACAGGCCGATATGGGCAGTACTTC. It encodes CASSSSGTGRYGQYF.

This rearrangement joins TRBV2 to TRBJ1-1, with TRBD1 as a possible D gene (5 bases). CDR3 size: 15 residues. Trimming stripped 2 bases from V and 1 base from J, with 11 bases between. The germline V gene has CDR1 SNHLY and CDR2 FYNNEI. The CDR3 is CASSEQGGENTEAFF. The CDR3 DNA follows: TGTGCCAGCAGTGAACAGGGAGGGGAGAACACTGAAGCTTTCTTT.

On this clone: Sequence at one end of the junction differs from germline and may be a read error. The genes are TRBV7-7 and TRBJ2-5; the D gene could be TRBD1 or TRBD2 (6 bases each). Germline CDR1 SSHAT, CDR2 FNYEAQ (reference sequence). The CDR3 extends over 16 amino acids. DNA of the CDR3: TGTGCTAGCAGCCCGAATGGAGGGGGAGTAGGGGAGACCCAGTACTTC. This codes for CASSPNGGGVGETQYF.

The genes are TRBV6-1 and TRBJ2-2, with D perhaps TRBD2 (6 bases). The CDR3 is made up of 13 amino acids. Germline CDR1 MNHNS, CDR2 SASEGT. Trimming removed 8 bases from V and 4 bases from J, with 11 bases in between. The CDR3: CASAGSGTGELFF. In DNA form, the CDR3 reads TGTGCCAGCGCGGGGTCGGGCACCGGGGAGCTGTTTTTT.

The J gene is TRBJ2-5, the V gene TRBV28, with a possible D match to TRBD2 (5 bases). Germline CDR1 reads MDHEN; CDR2 reads SYDVKM. V was clipped by 1 base and J by 2 bases, with 8 bases between them. The CDR3 has 14 residues. The CDR3 loop reads CASSLSQRQETQYF. DNA of the CDR3: TGTGCCAGCAGTTTATCCCAGCGGCAAGAGACCCAGTACTTC.

This clone is categorized as medium-sized (0.01 to 0.1%). The V and J genes are TRBV19 and TRBJ2-1; D remains ambiguous. The V gene's germline CDR1 is LNHDA and CDR2 SQIVND (reference sequence). V lost 4 bases to trimming and J lost 1 base, with 11 bases between them. CDR3 length equals 15 residues. DNA for the CDR3: TGTGCCAGTAGTACCCACGTGGAGTCCTACAATGAGCAGTTCTTC. This encodes CASSTHVESYNEQFF.

This chain uses TRBV30 with TRBJ2-7; D is possibly TRBD1 (6 bases). V gave up 1 base and J gave up 2 bases, with 12 bases separating them. The CDR3 has 14 residues. Per germline, CDR1 GTSNPN and CDR2 SVGIG (reference sequence). The CDR3, as DNA: TGTGCCTGGAGTGGGGGGCACAGGACCTACGAGCAGTACTTC. Its translation: CAWSGGHRTYEQYF.

The chain carries TRBV5-1 and TRBJ2-5; no firm D call. Germline-derived CDR1 and CDR2 are SGHRS and YFSETQ. The V and J ends lost 2 bases and 4 bases respectively, with 12 bases between them. The CDR3 runs to 14 residues. CDR3 sequence (DNA): TGCGCCAGCAGCTTCCAGAACGTAGCAGAGACCCAGTACTTC. This codes for CASSFQNVAETQYF.

J is TRBJ2-3 and V is TRBV6-4; D is unresolved. Germline loops: CDR1 MRHNA, CDR2 SNTAGT. CDR3 length: 13 residues. Trimming removed 3 bases at V and 6 bases at J, with 10 bases between. In DNA form, the CDR3 reads TGTGCCAGCAGTGAACGATACGGGGATACGCAGTATTTT. Its translation is CASSERYGDTQYF.

The chain is built from TRBV11-2 and TRBJ1-4; D may be TRBD1 (6 bases). Trimming took 4 bases from V and 5 from J, leaving 14 bases between them. Looked up from germline, CDR1 is SGHAT and CDR2 is FQNNGV. There are 15 residues in the CDR3. The CDR3 bases are TGTGCCAGCAGCTCAGGGGCACTGGGGAATGAAAAACTGTTTTTT. It translates to CASSSGALGNEKLFF.

The chain joins TRBV7-6 to TRBJ2-5; D possibly corresponds to TRBD2 (6 bases). The germline gives CDR1 SGHVS, CDR2 FNYEAQ. Trimming shortened V by 7 bases and J by 4 bases, and 19 bases separated the two germline ends. The CDR3 has 15 residues. This CDR3 reads CASTLAGGRGETQYF. The CDR3 bases are TGTGCCAGCACCCTTGCCGGGGGACGAGGAGAGACCCAGTACTTC.

CDR3 sequence: CASSLDRNYGYTF. CDR3 nucleotides: TGTGCCAGCAGCCTGGACAGGAACTATGGCTACACCTTC. The chain carries TRBV28 and TRBJ1-2; 7 nucleotides align to TRBD1. V trimming: 6 bases; J trimming: 2 bases; junction bases outside the gene matches: 3. The germline V gene encodes CDR1 MDHEN and CDR2 SYDVKM. CDR3 length equals 13 residues.

In regard to this clone: Since the CDR3 does not end with the conserved phenylalanine or tryptophan, this likely comes from a read error. The V call is TRBV4-2, the J call TRBJ1-6, with a possible D match to TRBD1 (6 bases). V was pared by 3 bases and J by 0 bases, with 15 bases between. The CDR3 spans 18 residues. Germline CDR1 LGHNA, CDR2 YNFKEQ. In nucleotides, the CDR3 is TGTGCCAGCAGCCAGGCAGGACAGACCAGCTCCTATAATTCACCCCTCCACCTT. This sequence encodes CASSQAGQTSSYNSPLHL.

This rearrangement joins TRBV7-3 to TRBJ1-5; D uncertain. The CDR3 is 13 amino acids. The V end was cut by 2 bases, the J end by 3 bases, with 5 bases between. Germline V CDR1 and CDR2: SGHTA, FQGTGA. The CDR3 bases are TGTGCCAGCAGCTTATATCCCAATCAGCCCCAGCATTTT. The encoded protein is CASSLYPNQPQHF.

This sequence joins TRBV27 and TRBJ2-1, with 8 bases lining up with TRBD2. Germline V CDR1 and CDR2: MNHEY, SMNVEV (reference sequence). The ends lost 2 bases at V and 4 bases at J; junction bases unmatched: 4. CDR3 length: 15 amino acids. The CDR3 reads CASSLRASGYNEQFF. The CDR3 DNA is TGTGCCAGCAGTTTAAGGGCTAGCGGGTACAATGAGCAGTTCTTC.

V gene TRBV11-2 combines with J gene TRBJ2-2, with a tentative D call TRBD1 (7 bases). V lost 5 bases, J lost 1 base, and 17 bases lay in between. This CDR3 has 17 amino acids. Per the germline V gene, CDR1 is SGHAT and CDR2 is FQNNGV. The CDR3 coding sequence is TGTGCCAGCAGCCCACCCGGAGGGGGCCTGAACACCGGGGAGCTGTTTTTT. Its translation: CASSPPGGGLNTGELFF.

The gene calls are TRBV5-4 and TRBJ2-6; 12 bases line up with TRBD2. J gave up 0 bases and V 2 bases, and 9 bases lay outside the gene matches. This CDR3 has 20 residues. Per the germline V gene, CDR1 is SGHNT and CDR2 is YYREEE (reference sequence). The CDR3 reads CASSFGLAGQTFSGANVLTF. The DNA of the CDR3 is TGTGCCAGCAGCTTCGGACTAGCGGGGCAGACATTCTCTGGGGCCAACGTCCTGACTTTC.

The chain is built from TRBV7-2 and TRBJ2-3; 9 bases are a match to TRBD2. This CDR3 contains 15 residues. V dropped 2 bases and J dropped 6; count of bases not matched to a gene: 6. CDR1 and CDR2 (germline): SGHTA, FQGNSA. CDR3 region: CASSLLAGEVDTQYF. Written as DNA, the CDR3 is TGTGCCAGCAGCTTATTAGCGGGGGAGGTGGATACGCAGTATTTT.

The chain combines TRBV7-9 with TRBJ2-4; D might be TRBD1 or TRBD2, each matching 5 bases. There are 14 residues in the CDR3. The germline V gene encodes CDR1 SEHNR and CDR2 FQNEAQ (reference sequence). V lost 0 bases and J 7 bases, leaving 10 bases between the germline ends. The CDR3 loop is CASSLAGVRNIQYF. The CDR3 bases are TGTGCCAGCAGCTTAGCGGGGGTTAGGAACATTCAGTACTTC.

The chain combines TRBV10-3 with TRBJ2-2; D may match TRBD1 or TRBD2 (6 bases each). The germline CDR1 and CDR2 sequences are ENHRY and SYGVKD. The V end lost 1 base, the J end lost 7 bases, and 13 bases lay between the germline ends. The CDR3 has 15 residues. CDR3 bases: TGTGCCATCAGTGAGTTCCTGGGGGGCAACGGGGAGCTGTTTTTT. Translation gives CAISEFLGGNGELFF.

This clone was observed a single time. The rearrangement uses TRBV28 and TRBJ1-6; D not certain. This CDR3 is built from 19 residues. V shed 4 bases and J shed 0 bases, with 19 bases lying between them. Germline CDR1 reads MDHEN; CDR2 reads SYDVKM. The DNA of the CDR3 is TGTGCCAGCAGTTCCGGCAAAAGTGGCTACGGCTCCTATAATTCACCCCTCCACTTT. Translating it yields CASSSGKSGYGSYNSPLHF.

The rearrangement links TRBV19 to TRBJ1-1; tentative D call: TRBD1 (5 bases). Trimming pared 10 bases from V and 7 bases from J, leaving 13 bases between. The CDR3 sequence is 11 residues long. Germline V CDR1 and CDR2: LNHDA, SQIVND (reference sequence). This CDR3 is CATREGYEAFF. The CDR3 region has the DNA TGTGCCACCAGGGAAGGGTATGAAGCTTTCTTT.

This clone was recorded a few times. The rearrangement links TRBV11-2 to TRBJ2-2; no clear D. The germline gives CDR1 SGHAT, CDR2 FQNNGV. The CDR3 is made up of 13 amino acids. V lost 4 bases, J lost 4 bases, and 7 bases lay in between. The DNA of the CDR3 is TGTGCCAGCAGCTCCGACCGCACCGGGGAGCTGTTTTTT. Translated: CASSSDRTGELFF.

This rearrangement joins TRBV5-5 to TRBJ2-3, with D maybe TRBD1 (6 bases). The CDR3 length is 13 residues. V lost 5 bases and J lost 5, with 12 bases in between. Germline CDR1 SGHKS, CDR2 YYEKEE (reference sequence). The CDR3 DNA reads as TGTGCCAGCAGTTACAGGGCTGGAGATACGCAGTATTTT. As protein: CASSYRAGDTQYF.

The rearrangement links TRBV4-2 to TRBJ2-3; TRBD2 is a possible D gene (6 bases). The CDR3 is made up of 16 amino acids. The germline V gene has CDR1 LGHNA and CDR2 YNFKEQ. With 1 base removed from V and 2 bases from J, the gap between germline ends came to 13 bases. CDR3 residues: CASSQGRGYDTDTQYF. The CDR3 bases are TGTGCCAGCAGCCAAGGTCGGGGGTACGACACAGATACGCAGTATTTT.